A selection of T cell receptor beta chains follows, all from one sample in a study of shared T cell receptors in the human thymus. Sequenced by immunoSEQ multiplex PCR; TCRdb stores in-frame clones only, minus some. The sample comprises almost 550,000 clones, 75% to 80% of which are singletons, and about 0.013% rests with the top ten. The sample was also linked to a second study, of human thymus T cells.

Source material: thymocytes. Every receptor here comes from a boy younger than two with a congenital heart defect. CDR3s include the opening cysteine and the closing phenylalanine or tryptophan. The D gene is left open where the match is weak. Clone size is stated in some rows and not others, as once, few, many or a class when expanded.

D gene | J gene | V gene | clone size | CDR3 protein | CDR3 DNA
. | TRBJ2-7 | TRBV11-1 | . | CASSLGWSHSYEQYF | TGTGCCAGCAGCTTAGGGTGGAGTCACTCCTACGAGCAGTACTTC
. | TRBJ2-1 | TRBV30 | . | CAWSVKGDEQFF | TGTGCCTGGAGTGTAAAGGGAGATGAGCAGTTCTTC
TRBD1 | TRBJ2-2 | TRBV7-3 | few | CASSPGDRAGEELFF | TGTGCCAGCAGCCCTGGCGACAGGGCGGGCGAGGAGCTGTTTTTT
TRBD2 | TRBJ2-5 | TRBV7-2 | . | CASSPRLAGLEETQYF | TGTGCCAGCAGCCCGCGACTAGCGGGACTTGAAGAGACCCAGTACTTC
. | TRBJ1-5 | TRBV19 | . | CASSIQWTNNQPQHF | TGTGCCAGTAGTATCCAGTGGACAAACAATCAGCCCCAGCATTTT
. | TRBJ2-7 | TRBV6-5 | . | CASSPDYSYEQYF | TGTGCCAGCAGCCCCGACTACTCCTACGAGCAGTACTTC
TRBD1 | TRBJ1-2 | TRBV9 | . | CASSSEEGETGGSYGYTF | TGTGCCAGCAGCTCGGAAGAGGGGGAAACAGGGGGCTCCTATGGCTACACCTTC
TRBD2 | TRBJ2-3 | TRBV6-1 | . | CASSDPPGGEGTDTQYF | TGTGCCAGCAGTGATCCCCCTGGGGGGGAAGGCACAGATACGCAGTATTTT
TRBD1 | TRBJ2-5 | TRBV2 | once | CASNPGTGDETQYF | TGTGCCAGCAACCCCGGGACAGGGGATGAGACCCAGTACTTC
. | TRBJ2-1 | TRBV28 | . | CASSFRGGEQFF | TGTGCCAGCAGTTTCAGGGGCGGTGAGCAGTTCTTC
TRBD1 | TRBJ2-7 | TRBV4-3 | . | CASSQDGGQGTYEQYF | TGCGCCAGCAGCCAAGATGGGGGACAGGGAACTTACGAGCAGTACTTC
TRBD1 | TRBJ1-5 | TRBV9 | . | CASSSGDRAEPQHF | TGTGCCAGCAGCTCAGGGGACAGGGCAGAGCCCCAGCATTTT
. | TRBJ1-1 | TRBV4-2 | . | CASSQDARMNTEAFF | TGTGCCAGCAGCCAAGACGCGAGGATGAACACTGAAGCTTTCTTT
. | TRBJ2-7 | TRBV4-1 | . | CASSLERYPNEQYF | TGCGCCAGCAGCCTTGAACGGTACCCCAACGAGCAGTACTTC
TRBD1 | TRBJ2-5 | TRBV28 | . | CASSEDRDREQETQYF | TGTGCCAGCAGTGAAGATAGGGACAGGGAGCAAGAGACCCAGTACTTC
TRBD2 | TRBJ2-7 | TRBV5-4 | . | CASSPASGTYEQYF | TGTGCCAGCAGCCCTGCTAGCGGGACCTACGAGCAGTACTTC
TRBD2 | TRBJ2-7 | TRBV11-2 | few | CASSLVGTSGRGSYEQYF | TGTGCCAGCAGCTTAGTGGGGACTAGCGGGAGGGGTTCCTACGAGCAGTACTTC
. | TRBJ2-3 | TRBV27 | few | CASSLLPSVGGDTQYF | TGTGCCAGCAGTTTATTGCCGTCGGTTGGGGGGGATACGCAGTATTTT
TRBD2 | TRBJ2-7 | TRBV27 | . | CASSLGLAESSYEQYF | TGTGCCAGCAGTTTAGGACTAGCGGAGAGCTCCTACGAGCAGTACTTC
. | TRBJ1-1 | TRBV4-2 | . | CASTASDRLRGIMNTEAFF | TGTGCCAGCACCGCTTCCGACAGGTTAAGGGGCATCATGAACACTGAAGCTTTCTTT
TRBD1 | TRBJ1-4 | TRBV19 | . | CASSSRQGALIAATNEKLFF | TGTGCCAGTAGTTCGCGACAGGGGGCGCTTATCGCCGCAACTAATGAAAAACTGTTTTTT
. | TRBJ2-7 | TRBV11-2 | . | CASSAPSATAYEQYF | TGTGCCAGCAGCGCCCCTTCCGCCACGGCCTACGAGCAGTACTTC
TRBD1 | TRBJ2-7 | TRBV30 | . | CAWRGGAKGQPEAEQYF | TGTGCCTGGCGGGGTGGAGCAAAGGGACAGCCTGAGGCCGAGCAGTACTTC
. | TRBJ2-5 | TRBV5-1 | . | CASSLNRSGKETQYF | TGCGCCAGCAGCTTGAATAGGTCCGGGAAAGAGACCCAGTACTTC
. | TRBJ2-3 | TRBV27 | few | CASASRLGQYF | TGTGCCAGCGCTAGTAGGTTAGGGCAGTATTTT
TRBD1 | TRBJ2-7 | TRBV25-1 | . | CASSTGTGSEEQYF | TGTGCCAGCAGCACCGGGACAGGGTCGGAGGAGCAGTACTTC
. | TRBJ1-1 | TRBV14 | few | CATSRGTNTEAFF | TGTGCCACCTCGCGAGGAACGAACACTGAAGCTTTCTTT
TRBD2 | TRBJ2-1 | TRBV2 | . | CASRVAGGLQNEQFF | TGTGCCAGCAGGGTAGCGGGAGGTTTGCAAAATGAGCAGTTCTTC
TRBD2 | TRBJ2-7 | TRBV7-9 | . | CASSLGGASYEQYF | TGTGCCAGCAGCTTGGGAGGGGCCTCCTACGAGCAGTACTTC
TRBD2 | TRBJ2-3 | TRBV7-2 | . | CASSLSPLPIGTRTQYF | TGTGCCAGCAGCTTATCCCCCCTCCCCATCGGGACTAGAACGCAGTATTTT
. | TRBJ2-1 | TRBV5-1 | . | CASSLVRVGEQFF | TGCGCCAGCAGCTTGGTCAGGGTGGGTGAGCAGTTCTTC
. | TRBJ1-2 | TRBV19 | few | CASSTPSTGGYTF | TGTGCCAGTAGTACCCCTTCGACGGGAGGCTACACCTTC
TRBD1 | TRBJ2-5 | TRBV28 | . | CASSPPRDRGGETQYF | TGTGCCAGCAGTCCCCCCCGGGACAGGGGAGGAGAGACCCAGTACTTC
TRBD1 | TRBJ2-7 | TRBV6-1 | few | CASSEEEEAGGPYEQYF | TGTGCCAGCAGTGAAGAGGAAGAGGCAGGGGGTCCCTACGAGCAGTACTTC
TRBD1 | TRBJ1-1 | TRBV28 | . | CASSFNWDRGLLNTEAFF | TGTGCCAGCAGTTTTAATTGGGACAGGGGGCTCCTGAACACTGAAGCTTTCTTT
TRBD1 | TRBJ1-1 | TRBV28 | once | CASSSPTLTGLNTEAFF | TGTGCCAGCAGTTCTCCTACCCTGACAGGGCTGAACACTGAAGCTTTCTTT
. | TRBJ2-7 | TRBV11-2 | . | CASSLAGDRGNDEQYF | TGTGCCAGCAGCTTAGCGGGGGACCGGGGTAACGACGAGCAGTACTTC
TRBD1 | TRBJ2-1 | TRBV5-1 | . | CASSLRTGDNGQFF | TGCGCCAGCAGCCTTCGGACAGGCGACAATGGGCAGTTCTTC
TRBD2 | TRBJ2-3 | TRBV4-3 | . | CASSQRTSFPDTQYF | TGCGCCAGCAGCCAAAGGACTAGCTTTCCAGATACGCAGTATTTT
TRBD1 | TRBJ2-6 | TRBV30 | once | CAWGGDRGLGGANVLTF | TGTGCCTGGGGGGGGGACAGGGGGTTAGGTGGGGCCAACGTCCTGACTTTC
. | TRBJ2-4 | TRBV11-3 | . | CASSDNVDGKNIQYF | TGTGCCAGCAGCGACAACGTAGATGGCAAAAACATTCAGTACTTC
TRBD1 | TRBJ2-2 | TRBV27 | . | CASSSGQDNRELFF | TGTGCCAGCAGTTCGGGACAGGACAACCGGGAGCTGTTTTTT
TRBD1 | TRBJ1-1 | TRBV7-2 | once | CASSQMTGGGTLAEAFF | TGTGCCAGCAGCCAGATGACAGGGGGCGGGACGTTGGCTGAAGCTTTCTTT
. | TRBJ1-5 | TRBV12-1 | . | CASSFARRENDNQPQHF | TGTGCCAGCAGCTTTGCGCGCCGGGAAAATGACAATCAGCCCCAGCATTTT
. | TRBJ2-1 | TRBV27 | . | CASSSNRGGEQFF | TGTGCCAGCAGTTCCAACAGGGGGGGTGAGCAGTTCTTC
. | TRBJ2-7 | TRBV7-9 | . | CASSYDRLSYEQYF | TGTGCCAGCAGCTACGACAGACTCTCCTACGAGCAGTACTTC
TRBD2 | TRBJ2-1 | TRBV5-1 | . | CASSLRGLAGADLTYNEQFF | TGCGCCAGCAGCTTGAGAGGACTAGCGGGAGCGGACTTAACCTACAATGAGCAGTTCTTC
TRBD1 | TRBJ1-1 | TRBV6-5 | . | CASSYSHRGLPEAFF | TGTGCCAGCAGTTATTCCCACAGGGGGCTTCCTGAAGCTTTCTTT
. | TRBJ2-5 | TRBV28 | . | CASSLNSRDQETQYF | TGTGCCAGCAGTTTAAATTCCAGGGACCAAGAGACCCAGTACTTC
TRBD1 | TRBJ2-3 | TRBV5-4 | . | CASSLRGTGGDTQYF | TGTGCCAGCAGCTTGAGGGGGACAGGGGGCGACACGCAGTATTTT
TRBD1 | TRBJ1-1 | TRBV10-3 | . | CAISRQGQSNTEAFF | TGTGCCATCAGCCGACAGGGCCAATCGAACACTGAAGCTTTCTTT
. | TRBJ2-7 | TRBV27 | once | CASSEGSSSYEQYF | TGTGCCAGCTCCGAGGGATCCAGCTCCTACGAGCAGTACTTC